The T cell receptor beta chain under discussion was sequenced for a study of T cell responses to AZD1222 COVID-19 vaccine. The CDR3 is made up of 17 amino acids. Trimming took 8 bases from V and 6 from J, leaving 25 bases between them. Germline CDR1 reads MNHEY; CDR2 reads SMNVEV (reference sequence). Sequencing used immunoSEQ multiplex PCR; TCRdb keeps in-frame clones, though not all of them. The table has about 87,000 clones, roughly 90% seen once; the top ten hold around 3%. Regarding the study as a whole: Among AZD1222 vaccinees, only five to seven were seropositive at baseline.

Turning to this clone: Its cognate antigen is unknown.

The chain recombines TRBV27 with TRBJ1-4; the D is unclear. This sequence was found in an adult in good health. The sample was peripheral blood, taken on day 0 of AZD1222 vaccination. In DNA form, the CDR3 reads TGTGCCAGCGGGAAACGGCGTACGGGTACGAAGTATGAAAAACTGTTTTTT. Encoded protein: CASGKRRTGTKYEKLFF.